This T cell receptor (beta chain) was found in a study of blood T cell repertoires in COVID-19. As for the study in general: Some COVID-19 samples were acute and others convalescent; all came from the United States, Italy and Spain. Sample material is recorded as cDNA or gDNA derived from T cells, B-cell-depleted T cells, or PBMCs.

Trimming stripped 6 bases from V and 2 bases from J, with 14 bases between. The CDR3 is 14 residues long. Per germline, CDR1 LNHDA and CDR2 SQIVND (reference sequence). Authors' analysis steps: Reference gene primer amplification in the assay estimated nucleated cell counts. TCRdb keeps only in-frame clones here, not all; method: immunoSEQ multiplex PCR. D and trimming were read from the DNA, whereas the V and J calls and clone size are those reported in that table. The repertoire includes roughly 200,000 clones, roughly 88% of them detected once, and roughly 27% sits in the top ten. The source is a man in his forties with acute or convalescent COVID-19. The chain has TRBV19 and TRBJ2-7, with D perhaps TRBD1 (6 bases). Sequenced: peripheral blood. CDR3 coding DNA: TGTGCCAGTAGGGACCGGGACAAACCCTACGAGCAGTACTTC. It is translated as CASRDRDKPYEQYF.